This passage covers 8 T cell receptor beta chains from one sample sequenced in a study of T cell responses to AZD1222 COVID-19 vaccine. The method was immunoSEQ multiplex PCR; TCRdb's version includes in-frame clones alone and lacks a portion of them. The sample consists of roughly 190,000 clones, around 92% of them appearing once. The sequenced sample was peripheral blood, obtained on day 0 of AZD1222 vaccination. These receptors all stem from an adult in good health.

The rearrangement joins TRBV20-1 to TRBJ2-5; D is unclear. Between the trimmed V and J ends, which lost 5 bases and 9 bases, there was a span of 10 bases. CDR3 length: 10 residues. Germline V gene lookup returns CDR1 DFQATT and CDR2 SNEGSKA (reference sequence). The CDR3 DNA sequence: TGCAGTGCTGAGCGTTGGGCCCAGTACTTC. Its protein is CSAERWAQYF.

The chain recombines TRBV2 with TRBJ2-5, with a tentative D call TRBD1 (6 bases). CDR3 length equals 14 residues. Germline-derived CDR1 and CDR2 are SNHLY and FYNNEI. Trimming stripped 5 bases from V and 5 bases from J, with 15 bases between. The CDR3 is CASSLQGVGETQYF. The CDR3 DNA follows: TGTGCCAGCAGTTTACAGGGCGTTGGGGAGACCCAGTACTTC.

The rearrangement links TRBV18 to TRBJ2-7; D is possibly TRBD1 or TRBD2 (5 bases each). The CDR3 is 14 amino acids. Trimming took off 3 bases at V and 3 bases at J, with 12 bases between the two ends. CDR1 is KGHSH, CDR2 LQKENI, per germline. In DNA, the CDR3 is TGTGCCAGCTCACCGGGGACGATCTACTACGAGCAGTACTTC. Protein: CASSPGTIYYEQYF.

The J gene is TRBJ2-3, the V gene TRBV19, with a weak D call TRBD2 (7 bases). The CDR3 has 16 amino acids. Deletions cut 5 bases from V and 2 bases from J, with 17 bases between. Germline assignment: CDR1 LNHDA and CDR2 SQIVND (reference sequence). The CDR3 spells CASSARLAGATDTQYF. CDR3 sequence (DNA): TGTGCCAGTAGTGCCCGGCTGGCGGGGGCCACAGATACGCAGTATTTT.

This chain joins TRBV20-1 and TRBJ2-3; tentatively, D is TRBD1 or TRBD2 (5 bases each). The CDR3 has 11 residues. V was clipped by 7 bases and J by 3 bases, with 8 bases between them. Germline CDR1 is DFQATT and CDR2 is SNEGSKA (reference sequence). DNA for the CDR3: TGCAGTGGCAGGGAGACAGATACGCAGTATTTT. It yields the protein CSGRETDTQYF.

In DNA form, the CDR3 reads TGTGCCAGCAGTTCCGCCAAAGACGCCGGGGAGCTGTTTTTT. This translates into CASSSAKDAGELFF. The V call is TRBV6-5, the J call TRBJ2-2, with D hard to call. The V end was cut by 4 bases, the J end by 6 bases, with 12 bases between. CDR3 length: 14 residues. Germline V gene lookup returns CDR1 MNHEY and CDR2 SVGAGI.

This sequence joins TRBV2 and TRBJ1-2, with 7 bases aligning to TRBD1. J gave up 6 bases and V 6 bases, and 7 bases lay outside the gene matches. Germline values: CDR1 SNHLY, CDR2 FYNNEI. The CDR3 sequence is 13 residues long. DNA for the CDR3: TGTGCCAGCAGCCTGGGACAGAGGAATGGCTACACCTTC. Translation: CASSLGQRNGYTF.

This sequence joins TRBV28 and TRBJ1-2; no firm D call. CDR3 length equals 13 residues. V gave up 4 bases and J gave up 8 bases, with 14 bases separating them. The germline gives CDR1 MDHEN, CDR2 SYDVKM. The CDR3 sequence: CASSYGLRVGYTF. CDR3 nucleotides: TGTGCCAGCAGTTACGGACTCCGGGTAGGCTACACCTTC.